This T cell receptor beta chain was found in a study of memory CD4+ T cells and cytomegalovirus serostatus. The sort gate was single viable CD3+CD4+CD8-CD45RO+ cells for memory CD4+ T cells. The CDR3 covers 15 residues. Germline CDR1 and CDR2: MGHRA and YSYEKL. Losses at the gene ends were 4 bases for V and 4 bases for J; bases not matched to a gene: 8. TCRdb's table, derived via immunoSEQ multiplex PCR, lists solely in-frame clones and lacks some. The data hold roughly 50,000 clones, with approximately 79% observed a single time. Concerning this clone: What it recognizes is unknown.

Study-wide points: The CMV-associated TCR signature appears largely within the CD4+ memory repertoire.

The sequence derives from an adult in good health and CMV-seronegative. Sequenced input: memory CD4+ T cells from blood. The V and J genes are TRBV4-1 and TRBJ2-7, with 9 bases fitting TRBD2. The CDR3 sequence is CASSRVAGASYEQYF. The CDR3 DNA sequence: TGCGCCAGCAGCCGGGTAGCGGGAGCTTCATACGAGCAGTACTTC.